The 8 T cell receptor beta chains below come from one sample, sequenced in a study of shared clonotypes between healthy human individuals. The method was immunoSEQ multiplex PCR; TCRdb's version includes in-frame clones alone and lacks a portion of them. The top ten hold under 0.45% of the sample, which has about 2.3 million clones, more than 85% seen once. Material: naive CD4+ T cells from PBMCs. Subset noted: CD45RA+ positively selected. These receptor sequences come from a man aged 18 to 29 in good health. Some clones in this sample may be carry-over from other donors' samples.

The V gene is TRBV11-3, the J gene TRBJ1-1; no reliable D call. Trimming took off 4 bases at V and 8 bases at J, with 11 bases between the two ends. The CDR3 length is 12 residues. The germline V gene encodes CDR1 SGHNT and CDR2 YENEEA. CDR3 in DNA: TGTGCCAGCAGCTACACCGGGCAGGAAGCTTTCTTT. It codes for CASSYTGQEAFF.

V is TRBV28 and J is TRBJ1-1, with D maybe TRBD1 (5 bases). CDR3 length: 16 amino acids. CDR1 MDHEN and CDR2 SYDVKM come from the germline V gene. V was cut by 5 bases and J by 1 base, with 17 bases left in between. CDR3: CASSTPRGLRNTEAFF. The CDR3, as DNA: TGTGCCAGCAGTACCCCCCGGGGCCTGCGGAACACTGAAGCTTTCTTT.

This chain links TRBV15 with TRBJ1-2, with D uncertain. Germline CDR1 and CDR2: LNHNV and YYDKDF (reference sequence). CDR3 length: 13 residues. The V gene lost 6 bases and the J gene lost 0 bases, with 8 bases spanning the gap. CDR3: CATSIDSNYGYTF. CDR3 bases: TGTGCCACCAGTATCGATTCTAACTATGGCTACACCTTC.

About this clone itself: The sample has other DNA sequences that encode this CDR3 too. The J gene is TRBJ1-1, the V gene TRBV18, with D tentatively TRBD1 (6 bases). The germline V and J ends were trimmed by 2 bases and 0 bases, with 10 bases remaining between them. The CDR3 length is 15 residues. Germline CDR1 is KGHSH and CDR2 is LQKENI. Written as DNA, the CDR3 is TGTGCCAGCTCACCATTAGGACAGATGAACACTGAAGCTTTCTTT. This translates into CASSPLGQMNTEAFF.

V is TRBV28 and J is TRBJ1-5; D possibly corresponds to TRBD1 (5 bases). Trimming pared 6 bases from V and 2 bases from J, leaving 14 bases between. The length of the CDR3 is 15 residues. Germline CDR1 MDHEN, CDR2 SYDVKM. The CDR3 region is CASSDSSWGNQPQHF. CDR3 DNA: TGTGCCAGCAGCGACAGTTCCTGGGGCAATCAGCCCCAGCATTTT.

This clone was recorded once. The V and J genes are TRBV4-3 and TRBJ1-2; D perhaps matches TRBD1 (5 bases). Germline V gene sequence: CDR1 LGHNA, CDR2 YSLEER. Trimming took off 5 bases at V and 5 bases at J, with 12 bases between the two ends. This CDR3 has 13 residues. The CDR3 sequence: CASSILGGYGYTF. The CDR3 DNA follows: TGCGCCAGCAGCATCCTGGGGGGTTATGGCTACACCTTC.

CDR3 coding DNA: TGTGCCATCAGTGATCCGACAGAGGCCTACGAGCAGTACTTC. It is translated as CAISDPTEAYEQYF. The rearrangement uses TRBV10-3 and TRBJ2-7; a weak D match, TRBD1 (5 bases). This CDR3 region has 14 residues. Germline CDR1 reads ENHRY; CDR2 reads SYGVKD. Trimming shortened V by 3 bases and J by 2 bases, and 11 bases separated the two germline ends.

The chain couples TRBV6-5 to TRBJ2-3; D is tentatively TRBD1 or TRBD2 (5 bases each). The CDR3 consists of 14 residues. Trimming removed 7 bases from V and 2 bases from J, with 13 bases in between. Germline V gives CDR1 MNHEY, CDR2 SVGAGI. The CDR3 region has the DNA TGTGCCAGCAATGCCGGGACGGACACAGATACGCAGTATTTT. Amino acid sequence: CASNAGTDTDTQYF.